This TCR beta chain was sequenced for a study of response to subunit inactivated influenza vaccine. This clonotype came up a few times. The target antigen is unknown. Study findings and constraints: With each seasonal influenza vaccination, the authors suggested, few new T cells are recruited.

MiXCR, run by TCRdb on the RT-PCR reads, gives a single entry per CDR3 protein. Here the sample spans 300,000 to 350,000 distinct CDR3 sequences, about a fifth being singletons. Germline-derived CDR1 and CDR2 are MGHRA and YSYEKL. The CDR3 runs to 14 residues. V dropped 5 bases and J dropped 3; count of bases not matched to a gene: 6. This sequence was found in a man in his fifties or sixties who received an inactivated influenza vaccine. Here the sequenced sample was PBMCs from blood, taken less than 22 months after vaccination. This chain uses TRBV4-1 with TRBJ1-1; TRBD1 matches 7 bases. CDR3 DNA: TGCGCCAGCAGCTACAAACAGGGGCACACTGAAGCTTTCTTT. It translates to CASSYKQGHTEAFF.